These 8 T cell receptor beta chains came from one sample sequenced in a study of shared clonotypes between healthy human individuals. Generated by immunoSEQ multiplex PCR, the TCRdb table keeps only in-frame clones and is missing some. The sample has a few hundred thousand clones; roughly three quarters are singletons. The sequenced material came from PBMCs. These receptors originate from a woman aged 40 to 50 in good health. Some clones in this sample may be carry-over from other donors' samples.

The gene calls are TRBV25-1 and TRBJ2-1; TRBD2 matches 7 bases. V gave up 5 bases and J gave up 3 bases; unmatched junction bases: 7. Germline V CDR1 and CDR2: MGHDK, SYGVNS. The CDR3 is 15 residues long. CDR3 region: CASSKAGADYNEQFF. CDR3 bases: TGTGCCAGCAGTAAGGCGGGAGCCGACTACAATGAGCAGTTCTTC.

This clone has ten or more counts. Other DNA sequences within the sample encode an identical CDR3. This chain uses TRBV18 with TRBJ2-5; maybe TRBD2 (6 bases). Germline assignment: CDR1 KGHSH and CDR2 LQKENI. This CDR3 region has 12 residues. V was clipped by 5 bases and J by 2 bases, with 6 bases between them. The CDR3 spells CASSGGQETQYF. CDR3 sequence (DNA): TGTGCCAGCTCAGGGGGGCAAGAGACCCAGTACTTC.

As regards this clone: With only one base between it and a far larger clone, this is likely a read error. The sample carries other DNA sequences with the same CDR3. V usage is TRBV4-1 and J usage is TRBJ2-7, with 9 nucleotides matching TRBD1. The CDR3 is made up of 15 amino acids. The germline V gene has CDR1 MGHRA and CDR2 YSYEKL. CDR3 protein: CASSRLGDRAYEQYF. The CDR3 DNA reads TGCGCCAGCAGTCGGTTAGGGGACAGGGCCTATGAGCAGTACTTC.

This chain connects TRBV27 to TRBJ1-2, with D perhaps TRBD1 (5 bases). The V end was cut by 7 bases, the J end by 4 bases, with 13 bases between. Germline V gives CDR1 MNHEY, CDR2 SMNVEV (reference sequence). The CDR3 is made up of 13 amino acids. CDR3 coding DNA: TGTGCCAGCAAGGACCGGGACTCCTATGGCTACACCTTC. Its protein product is CASKDRDSYGYTF.

The chain carries TRBV4-1 and TRBJ1-2, with 7 nucleotides matching TRBD1. Germline trimming cut 3 bases from V and 4 bases from J; bases unmatched to any gene: 8. The CDR3 consists of 15 residues. Germline-derived CDR1 and CDR2 are MGHRA and YSYEKL. This CDR3 is CASSQFGQALYGYTF. The CDR3 DNA sequence: TGCGCCAGCAGCCAGTTCGGACAGGCCCTCTATGGCTACACCTTC.

This clone has at least ten counts. This chain joins TRBV27 and TRBJ2-7; 12 bases match TRBD1. This CDR3 region has 17 residues. After removal of 6 bases from V and 1 base from J, the junction contained 10 bases not matched to a gene. CDR1 and CDR2 (germline): MNHEY, SMNVEV (reference sequence). The CDR3 spells CASRGQGARGRSYEQYF. DNA of the CDR3: TGTGCCAGCAGGGGACAGGGGGCGAGGGGCAGGTCCTACGAGCAGTACTTC.

The rearrangement uses TRBV19 and TRBJ2-7; 9 bases are a match to TRBD1. Looked up from germline, CDR1 is LNHDA and CDR2 is SQIVND (reference sequence). CDR3 length equals 16 residues. The trim removed 3 bases at V and 1 base at J, leaving 7 bases unmatched. The CDR3 bases are TGTGCCAGTAGTATCATCCCCGGGACAGGGTCCTACGAGCAGTACTTC. This sequence encodes CASSIIPGTGSYEQYF.

The J gene is TRBJ1-5, the V gene TRBV2; D gene unclear. The V and J ends lost 3 bases and 5 bases respectively, with 5 bases between them. The CDR3 is 12 residues long. Germline V gene data show CDR1 as SNHLY and CDR2 as FYNNEI. For the CDR3, the DNA is TGTGCCAGCAGTGAGAGTTATCAGCCCCAGCATTTT. Protein sequence: CASSESYQPQHF. Full variable domain (remainder filled in from reference TRBV2 and TRBJ1-5): EPEVTQTPSHQVTQMGQEVILRCVPISNHLYFYWYRQILGQKVEFLVSFYNNEISEKSEIFDDQFSVERPDGSNFTLKIRSTKLEDSAMYFCASSESYQPQHFGDGTRLSIL.